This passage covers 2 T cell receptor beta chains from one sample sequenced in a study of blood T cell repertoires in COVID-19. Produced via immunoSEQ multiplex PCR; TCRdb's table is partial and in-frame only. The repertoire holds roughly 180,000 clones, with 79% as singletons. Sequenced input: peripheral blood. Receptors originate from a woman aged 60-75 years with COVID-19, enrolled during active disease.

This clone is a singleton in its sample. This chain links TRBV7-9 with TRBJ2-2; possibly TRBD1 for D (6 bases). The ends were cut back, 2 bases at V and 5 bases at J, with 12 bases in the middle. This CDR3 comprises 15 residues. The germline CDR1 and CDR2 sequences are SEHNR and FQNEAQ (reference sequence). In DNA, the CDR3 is TGTGCCAGCAGCTTACAGGCACAGGGTACCGGGGAGCTGTTTTTT. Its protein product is CASSLQAQGTGELFF.

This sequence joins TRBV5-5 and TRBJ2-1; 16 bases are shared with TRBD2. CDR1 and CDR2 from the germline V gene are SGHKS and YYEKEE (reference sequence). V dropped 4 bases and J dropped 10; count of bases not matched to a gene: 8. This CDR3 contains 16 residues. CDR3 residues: CASSTGTSGRVGEQFF. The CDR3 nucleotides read TGTGCCAGCAGCACCGGGACTAGCGGGAGGGTGGGAGAGCAGTTCTTC.